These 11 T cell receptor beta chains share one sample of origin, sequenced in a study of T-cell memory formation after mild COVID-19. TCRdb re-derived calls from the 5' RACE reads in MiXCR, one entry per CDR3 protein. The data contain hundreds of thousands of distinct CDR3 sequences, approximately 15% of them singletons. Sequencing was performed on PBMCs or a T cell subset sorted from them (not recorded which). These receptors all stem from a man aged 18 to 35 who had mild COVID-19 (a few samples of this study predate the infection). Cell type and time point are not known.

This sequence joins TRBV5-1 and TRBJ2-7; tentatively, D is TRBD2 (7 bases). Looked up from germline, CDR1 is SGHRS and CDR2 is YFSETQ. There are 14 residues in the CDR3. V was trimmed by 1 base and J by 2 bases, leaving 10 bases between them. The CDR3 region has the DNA TGCGCCAGCAGCTTGAGGGAGGGGGCCTACGAGCAGTACGTC. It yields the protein CASSLREGAYEQYV.

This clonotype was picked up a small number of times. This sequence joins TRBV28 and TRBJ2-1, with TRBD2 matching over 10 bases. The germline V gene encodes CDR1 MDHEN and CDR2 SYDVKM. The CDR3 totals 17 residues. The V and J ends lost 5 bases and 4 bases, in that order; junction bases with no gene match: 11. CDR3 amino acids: CASSPRRSGGLYNEQFF. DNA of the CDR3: TGTGCCAGCAGTCCGCGTCGTAGCGGGGGGCTGTACAATGAGCAGTTCTTC.

The CDR3 loop reads CSGRDSKNIQYF. CDR3 coding DNA: TGCAGCGGCCGGGACAGCAAAAACATTCAGTACTTC. The J gene is TRBJ2-4, the V gene TRBV29-1, with TRBD1 matching over 7 bases. CDR3 length: 12 amino acids. Germline V CDR1 and CDR2: SQVTM, ANQGSEA. V was clipped by 7 bases and J by 3 bases; unmatched bases: 3.

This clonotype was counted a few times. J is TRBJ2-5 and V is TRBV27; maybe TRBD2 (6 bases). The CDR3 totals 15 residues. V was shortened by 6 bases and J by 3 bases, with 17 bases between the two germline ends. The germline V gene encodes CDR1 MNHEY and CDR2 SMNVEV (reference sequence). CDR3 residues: CASSVLTSPKETQYF. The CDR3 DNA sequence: TGTGCCAGCAGCGTCCTGACTAGTCCCAAAGAGACCCAGTACTTC.

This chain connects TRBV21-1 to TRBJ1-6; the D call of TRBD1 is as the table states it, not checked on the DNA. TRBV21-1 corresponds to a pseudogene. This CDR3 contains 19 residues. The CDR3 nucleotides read TGTGCCAGCAGACAAAGAGAGGGACAGGGAGGCTCCTATAATTCACCCCTCCACTTT. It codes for CASRQREGQGGSYNSPLHF.

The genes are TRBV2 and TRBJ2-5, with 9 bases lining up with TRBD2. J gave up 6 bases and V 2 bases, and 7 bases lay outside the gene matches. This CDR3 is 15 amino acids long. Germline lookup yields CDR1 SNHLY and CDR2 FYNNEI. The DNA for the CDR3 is TGTGCCAGCAGTGAAAGGGGGACTAGCTCAAAGACCCAGTACTTC. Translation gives CASSERGTSSKTQYF.

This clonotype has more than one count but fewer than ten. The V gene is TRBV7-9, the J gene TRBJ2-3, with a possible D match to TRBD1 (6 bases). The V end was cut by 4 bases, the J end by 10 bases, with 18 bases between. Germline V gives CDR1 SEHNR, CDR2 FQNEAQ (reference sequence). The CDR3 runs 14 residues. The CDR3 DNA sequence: TGTGCCAGCAGCTCCACAGGGCCCTCACCTCCGCAGTATTTT. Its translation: CASSSTGPSPPQYF. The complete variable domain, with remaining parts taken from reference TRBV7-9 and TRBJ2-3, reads DTGVSQNPRHKITKRGQNVTFRCDPISEHNRLYWYRQTLGQGPEFLTYFQNEAQLEKSRLLSDRFSAERPKGSFSTLEIQRTEQGDSAMYLCASSSTGPSPPQYFGPGTRLTVL.

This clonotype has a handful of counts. The CDR3 DNA is TGTGCCAGCAGCGGCAGCTTCCAAGAGACCCAGTACTTC. It specifies CASSGSFQETQYF. The chain employs TRBV7-9 and TRBJ2-5; D is undetermined. There are 13 residues in the CDR3. Trimming stripped 5 bases from V and 1 base from J, with 8 bases between. Germline V gene sequence: CDR1 SEHNR, CDR2 FQNEAQ (reference sequence).

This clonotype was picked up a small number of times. The CDR3 reads CASSFPTGTGELFF. The CDR3 region has the DNA TGTGCCAGCAGCTTTCCGACCGGCACCGGGGAGCTGTTTTTT. The chain employs TRBV7-9 and TRBJ2-2, with no clear D. The V gene's germline CDR1 is SEHNR and CDR2 FQNEAQ (reference sequence). Trimming removed 3 bases at V and 4 bases at J, with 9 bases between. The length of the CDR3 is 14 residues.

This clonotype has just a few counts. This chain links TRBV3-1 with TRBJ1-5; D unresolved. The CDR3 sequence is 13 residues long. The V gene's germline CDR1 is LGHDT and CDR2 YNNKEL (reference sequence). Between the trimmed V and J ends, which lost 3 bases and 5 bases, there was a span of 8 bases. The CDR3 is CASSQGYDQPQHF. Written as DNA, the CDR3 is TGTGCCAGCAGCCAGGGATACGATCAGCCCCAGCATTTT.

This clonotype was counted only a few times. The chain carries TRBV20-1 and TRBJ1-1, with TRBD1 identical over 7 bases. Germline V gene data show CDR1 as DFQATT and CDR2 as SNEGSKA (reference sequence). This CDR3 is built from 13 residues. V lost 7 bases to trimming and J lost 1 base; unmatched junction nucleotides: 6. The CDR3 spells CSGPGQPNTEAFF. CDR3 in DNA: TGCAGTGGTCCGGGACAGCCGAACACTGAAGCTTTCTTT.